The 24 T cell receptor beta chains below were found in one sample sequenced in a study of Graves' ophthalmopathy and Graves' hyperthyroidism. Investigators amplified TCR beta CDR3 regions from RNA transcripts. RT-PCR in the first round used HTBI primers; a second-round multiplex PCR followed. One entry per CDR3 protein, called by TCRdb with MiXCR from the multiplex PCR reads. The table records hundreds of thousands of distinct CDR3 sequences, roughly 41% of them present only once. Sequencing was performed on peripheral blood. These receptor sequences come from an adult man with Graves' ophthalmopathy.

In this sample, this clonotype turned up a few times. At one end, the junction sequence differs from germline, possibly due to a read error. This chain connects TRBV19 to TRBJ1-5; possible D gene TRBD1, 5 bases. This CDR3 contains 15 residues. The V gene's germline CDR1 is LNHDA and CDR2 SQIVND (reference sequence). The CDR3 loop reads CASTSGPLGNQPQHF. DNA of the CDR3: TGTGCCAGTACCTCGGGACCTCTTGGCAATCAGCCTCAGCATTTT.

This clonotype was picked up a small number of times. The J gene is TRBJ1-5, the V gene TRBV6-6; TRBD1 might be the D (6 bases). V lost 0 bases and J 6 bases, leaving 12 bases between the germline ends. Germline V gene lookup returns CDR1 MNHNY and CDR2 SVGAGI (reference sequence). The CDR3 extends over 15 amino acids. The CDR3, as DNA: TGTGCCAGCAGTTACTCGACGGGGGCAGCTCAGCCCCAGCATTTT. Encoded protein: CASSYSTGAAQPQHF.

This clonotype was counted at least ten times. This chain uses TRBV9 with TRBJ1-2; TRBD1 agrees at 7 bases. Germline-derived CDR1 and CDR2 are SGDLS and YYNGEE. V was clipped by 3 bases and J by 7 bases; unmatched bases: 12. CDR3 length: 15 amino acids. The CDR3 DNA follows: TGTGCCAGCAGCGCCGAGACGATTCAGGGGGTTGGCTACACCTTC. Amino acid sequence: CASSAETIQGVGYTF.

On this clonotype itself: A much larger clone differs from this one at a single base, so this may be a read error. The V and J genes are TRBV7-3 and TRBJ1-2, with 9 nucleotides matching TRBD1. Per the germline V gene, CDR1 is SGHTA and CDR2 is FQGTGA. This CDR3 has 13 residues. Written as DNA, the CDR3 is TGTGCCGGCAGCTTATCGGACAGGGGCCGCTACACCTTC. This sequence encodes CAGSLSDRGRYTF.

CDR3: CASSLVGAPLGSDTEAFF. Written as DNA, the CDR3 is TGTGCCAGCAGCTTAGTTGGGGCCCCCCTGGGTTCCGACACTGAAGCTTTCTTT. The chain is built from TRBV13 and TRBJ1-1; weak D call: TRBD1 (5 bases). CDR1 PRHDT and CDR2 FYEKMQ come from the germline V gene (reference sequence). The V gene lost 1 base and the J gene lost 3 bases, with 21 bases spanning the gap. The CDR3 totals 18 residues.

This clonotype was seen ten or more times. The rearrangement joins TRBV6-5 to TRBJ1-4; D is undetermined. CDR3 length equals 11 residues. Trimming stripped 2 bases from V and 6 bases from J, with 1 base between. CDR1 and CDR2 from the germline V gene are MNHEY and SVGAGI. The CDR3 here is CASSYDEKLFF. CDR3 bases: TGTGCCAGCAGTTACGATGAAAAACTGTTTTTT.

The chain couples TRBV14 to TRBJ2-7; D not resolved. The CDR3 covers 16 residues. V lost 0 bases and J lost 1, with 13 bases in between. In germline, CDR1 is SGHDN, CDR2 FVKESK. DNA for the CDR3: TGTGCCAGCAGCCAAGAGTGGACCTCCACTTCCTACGAGCAGTACTTC. It yields the protein CASSQEWTSTSYEQYF.

There are many counts of this clonotype. V is TRBV2 and J is TRBJ1-5; TRBD1 might be the D (5 bases). The V end lost 2 bases, the J end lost 0 bases, and 11 bases lay between the germline ends. This CDR3 spans 16 amino acids. Germline lookup yields CDR1 SNHLY and CDR2 FYNNEI. The CDR3: CASSERRQHSNQPQHF. CDR3 DNA sequence: TGTGCCAGCAGTGAAAGGAGACAGCATAGCAATCAGCCCCAGCATTTT. Combining the CDR3 with reference TRBV2 and TRBJ1-5 gives the whole variable domain EPEVTQTPSHQVTQMGQEVILRCVPISNHLYFYWYRQILGQKVEFLVSFYNNEISEKSEIFDDQFSVERPDGSNFTLKIRSTKLEDSAMYFCASSERRQHSNQPQHFGDGTRLSIL.

This clonotype was detected many times. CDR3 in amino acids: CSVVLGVRMNTEAFF. CDR3 coding DNA: TGCAGCGTTGTTTTGGGGGTTCGCATGAACACTGAAGCTTTCTTT. V is TRBV29-1 and J is TRBJ1-1; a possible D gene is TRBD1 (5 bases). V was cut by 4 bases and J by 0 bases, with 15 bases left in between. The length of the CDR3 is 15 residues. Germline-derived CDR1 and CDR2 are SQVTM and ANQGSEA.

The chain uses TRBV19 and TRBJ2-2, with D possibly TRBD1 on 6 matching bases. The V gene lost 0 bases and the J gene lost 8 bases, with 10 bases spanning the gap. From germline, CDR1 is LNHDA and CDR2 SQIVND (reference sequence). This CDR3 contains 14 residues. The CDR3 loop is CASSIDTGMGELFF. The CDR3, as DNA: TGTGCCAGTAGTATAGATACAGGGATGGGGGAGCTGTTTTTT.

This clonotype was seen only a few times. This chain links TRBV7-6 with TRBJ2-2; tentative D call: TRBD2 (6 bases). Trimming pared 3 bases from V and 4 bases from J, leaving 15 bases between. This CDR3 is built from 16 residues. The germline gives CDR1 SGHVS, CDR2 FNYEAQ. DNA of the CDR3: TGTGCCAGCAGCTTCTCCGGGGCCGGGGGCACCGGGGAGCTGTTTTTT. Translation gives CASSFSGAGGTGELFF.

This clonotype was seen a single time. Given a much more abundant clone one base away, this may be a read error. V gene TRBV29-1 combines with J gene TRBJ2-7; possibly TRBD1 or TRBD2 for D (5 bases each). The V gene lost 7 bases and the J gene lost 0 bases, with 13 bases spanning the gap. The CDR3 covers 13 residues. CDR1 is SQVTM and CDR2 is ANQGSEA in the germline V gene. The CDR3 DNA sequence: TGCAGCGCCGGGGCAGGCGACTCCTACGAGCAGTACTTC. Amino acids: CSAGAGDSYEQYF.

This sequence joins TRBV10-3 and TRBJ1-5; perhaps TRBD1 as D (5 bases). Germline V gives CDR1 ENHRY, CDR2 SYGVKD. The V end was cut by 6 bases, the J end by 0 bases, with 15 bases between. This CDR3 spans 16 amino acids. CDR3 sequence: CAISPGPRDSNQPQHF. In nucleotides, the CDR3 is TGTGCCATCAGCCCGGGACCGCGGGATAGCAATCAGCCCCAGCATTTT.

The J gene is TRBJ1-5, the V gene TRBV7-9, with TRBD1 as a possible D gene (6 bases). The CDR3 is 11 amino acids. With 3 bases removed from V and 10 bases from J, the gap between germline ends came to 7 bases. Germline assignment: CDR1 SEHNR and CDR2 FQNEAQ (reference sequence). CDR3 DNA sequence: TGTGCCAGCAGCTTGGGACACCCCCAGCATTTT. This translates into CASSLGHPQHF.

This clonotype has more than one count but fewer than ten. J is TRBJ2-5 and V is TRBV20-1; D remains unclear. CDR3 length: 14 residues. Germline CDR1 is DFQATT and CDR2 is SNEGSKA (reference sequence). V was shortened by 3 bases and J by 2 bases, with 13 bases between the two germline ends. CDR3 coding DNA: TGCAGTGCTAGGGGTCTACCGGTACAAGAGACCCAGTACTTC. Residues: CSARGLPVQETQYF.

This sequence joins TRBV20-1 and TRBJ2-7, with D possibly being TRBD1 (5 bases). Germline CDR1 reads DFQATT; CDR2 reads SNEGSKA (reference sequence). Trimming cost V 4 bases and J 5 bases, with 12 bases left between them. The CDR3 covers 12 residues. CDR3 region: CSATAQVDEQYF. The CDR3 DNA sequence: TGCAGTGCTACTGCACAGGTCGACGAGCAGTACTTC.

The chain combines TRBV6-5 with TRBJ2-5; 8 bases match TRBD2. Germline V gene data show CDR1 as MNHEY and CDR2 as SVGAGI. V was pared by 5 bases and J by 3 bases, with 11 bases of the junction left unmatched. The CDR3 totals 16 residues. Written as DNA, the CDR3 is TGTGCCAGCAGTCCCTCGATTAGCGGGACCGAAGAGACCCAGTACTTC. Translated: CASSPSISGTEETQYF.

The chain has TRBV19 and TRBJ1-5; D remains unclear. From germline, CDR1 is LNHDA and CDR2 SQIVND (reference sequence). The V and J ends lost 5 bases and 5 bases respectively, with 10 bases between them. The CDR3 has 13 residues. This chain's CDR3 is CASSPSSDQPQHF. The CDR3 nucleotides read TGTGCCAGTAGTCCAAGTTCTGATCAGCCCCAGCATTTT.

Here the CDR3 DNA reads TGCAGTGCTAGGAACCCGGAGAGCTACGAGCAGTACTTC. Its translation is CSARNPESYEQYF. The chain recombines TRBV20-1 with TRBJ2-7; D gene ambiguous. Germline V gives CDR1 DFQATT, CDR2 SNEGSKA (reference sequence). V was shortened by 3 bases and J by 3 bases, with 12 bases between the two germline ends. The CDR3 sequence is 13 residues long.

In the case of this clonotype: Possible read error: a much larger clone is one base away. The J gene is TRBJ1-6, the V gene TRBV9, with TRBD1 matching 8 bases. Germline assignment: CDR1 SGDLS and CDR2 YYNGEE. Trimming took 0 bases from V and 5 from J; bases not matched to a gene: 1. The CDR3 extends over 15 amino acids. For the CDR3, the DNA is TGTGCCAGCAGCGTAGGGACAGGGCATAATTCACCCCTCCACTTT. It is translated as CASSVGTGHNSPLHF.

CDR3 sequence: CASSLSGASYGYTF. DNA of the CDR3: TGTGCCAGCAGCTTATCCGGGGCGAGCTATGGCTACACCTTC. The V gene is TRBV7-9, the J gene TRBJ1-2; D may be TRBD1 (5 bases). In germline, CDR1 is SEHNR, CDR2 FQNEAQ (reference sequence). The length of the CDR3 is 14 residues. Trimming removed 2 bases from V and 4 bases from J, with 11 bases in between. Filled out from reference TRBV7-9 and TRBJ1-2, the complete variable domain reads DTGVSQNPRHKITKRGQNVTFRCDPISEHNRLYWYRQTLGQGPEFLTYFQNEAQLEKSRLLSDRFSAERPKGSFSTLEIQRTEQGDSAMYLCASSLSGASYGYTFGSGTRLTVV.

There are many counts of this clonotype. The chain links TRBV24-1 to TRBJ1-5; D possibly corresponds to TRBD1 (5 bases). Trimming cost V 4 bases and J 1 base, with 7 bases left between them. The CDR3 runs 14 residues. Germline V gene data show CDR1 as KGHDR and CDR2 as SFDVKD. CDR3 DNA: TGTGCCACCAGTGACCCAGGGAGCAATCAGCCCCAGCATTTT. Translated: CATSDPGSNQPQHF.

Ten or more counts support this clonotype. The chain couples TRBV7-9 to TRBJ2-5; D unresolved. CDR1 is SEHNR, CDR2 FQNEAQ, per germline (reference sequence). The V gene lost 2 bases and the J gene lost 5 bases, with 9 bases spanning the gap. This CDR3 comprises 13 residues. CDR3: CASSLIAGETQYF. The CDR3 region has the DNA TGTGCCAGCAGCTTAATAGCCGGGGAGACCCAGTACTTC.

The rearrangement joins TRBV7-6 to TRBJ1-3; TRBD1 is a possible D gene (5 bases). V gave up 5 bases and J gave up 0 bases, with 14 bases separating them. Germline CDR1 and CDR2: SGHVS and FNYEAQ. The CDR3 is 16 residues long. This CDR3 is CASSPMFGGSGNTIYF. CDR3 sequence (DNA): TGTGCCAGCAGCCCGATGTTCGGGGGCTCTGGAAACACCATATATTTT. Looking up the rest from reference TRBV7-6 and TRBJ1-3 gives the full variable domain: GAGVSQSPRYKVTKRGQDVALRCDPISGHVSLYWYRQALGQGPEFLTYFNYEAQQDKSGLPNDRFSAERPEGSISTLTIQRTEQRDSAMYRCASSPMFGGSGNTIYFGEGSWLTVV.